The clone carrying this T cell receptor (beta chain) was seen a few times. The entry originates in a study of blood T cell repertoires in COVID-19. In the study overall: PBMCs, B-cell-depleted T cells, or T cells provided the cDNA or gDNA that made up the material.

Trimming took 3 bases from V and 1 from J; bases not matched to a gene: 14. The germline gives CDR1 LNHDA, CDR2 SQIVND (reference sequence). The CDR3 extends over 18 amino acids. Libraries were prepared by immunoSEQ multiplex PCR; TCRdb keeps only in-frame clonotypes and omits some of them. The sample includes under 250,000 clones, over 75% of them seen just once. In terms of age and location, participants ranged from about 18 to 100 years and lived in about 25 US areas. The sequence came from a woman aged 45-60 years with acute COVID-19. The chain is built from TRBV19 and TRBJ1-1; 7 bases align to TRBD1. What was sequenced was PBMCs or T cells enriched from blood (not recorded which). CDR3 amino acids: CASSMGRGVQIPNTEAFF. For the CDR3, the DNA is TGTGCCAGTAGTATGGGCAGGGGGGTCCAAATACCGAACACTGAAGCTTTCTTT.